Below, one T cell receptor (beta chain) is given with its context. There are 17 residues in the CDR3. In germline, CDR1 is LNHDA, CDR2 SQIVND (reference sequence). V was pared by 4 bases and J by 0 bases, with 6 bases of the junction left unmatched. Primers included in the PCR were 60 Vbeta and 13 Jbeta primers. Profiled with immunoSEQ multiplex PCR; TCRdb holds only in-frame clones, not every one. The repertoire holds 90,000 or so clones, with 80% as singletons. This sample stems from a study of cytomegalovirus exposure and HLA in healthy donors. The source of this sequence is a man aged 45 to 65 in good health and CMV-seropositive. The J gene is TRBJ2-7, the V gene TRBV19, with 13 bases matching TRBD2. What was sequenced was PBMCs. The CDR3 reads CASSRAGTSGVSYEQYF. The DNA for the CDR3 is TGTGCCAGTAGTAGAGCAGGGACTAGCGGGGTCTCCTACGAGCAGTACTTC.